This T cell receptor beta chain was observed in a study of radiotherapy plus CTLA-4 blockade in lung cancer (dated by TCRdb to 2017 to 2018). About the investigation overall: Objective responses occurred in about 19% of enrolled patients, and roughly 30% achieved disease control.

Focal radiation therapy combined with CTLA-4 blockade (ipilimumab) was tested in patients with chemo-refractory metastatic non-small-cell lung cancer. Study-level results and caveats: After treatment with radiotherapy and ipilimumab, TCR clones that came from tumors expanded in the peripheral blood. Increased serum interferon-beta after radiation, together with early dynamic changes in blood T cell clones, were reported to be the strongest predictors of response.

The library relied on the immunoSEQ multiplex PCR assay. Entries here come from immuneACCESS through TCRdb and include only in-frame sequences with V and J called. Some clones fail to appear in such tables; in the studies checked, an unresolved V gene covers under half of the shortfall, and the cause of the remainder is unknown. The sample records 30,000 to 35,000 clones, approximately 80% of which are singletons. Around 7.5% of the sample belongs to the ten largest clones. Worth noting for this clone: Its binding antigen is unknown. There are no base qualities to consult, and no much larger clone falls within one base.

This clonotype was obtained from a human donor with non-small cell lung cancer who had stable disease on radiotherapy plus ipilimumab. The specimen was peripheral blood, collected from a patient treated with radiotherapy plus ipilimumab.

The DNA reads as follows: TGTGCCAGCTCACCTCCTAGCACAGATACGCAGTATTTT. The translation is CASSPPSTDTQYF. The chain links TRBV18 with TRBJ2-3, with no D gene named confidently. The cysteine opens and the phenylalanine closes a CDR3 of 13 amino acids. This entry keeps only the CDR3 DNA: 39 bases, framed from base 1. Looking up the germline V gene yields CDR1 KGHSH and CDR2 LQKENI. V was cut back by 3 bases and J by 0 bases, leaving a gap of 4 bases between them. With the rest looked up from the reference TRBV18 and TRBJ2-3 genes rather than sequenced, the full variable domain is NAGVMQNPRHLVRRRGQEARLRCSPMKGHSHVYWYRQLPEEGLKFMVYLQKENIIDESGMPKERFSAEFPKEGPSILRIQQVVRGDSAAYFCASSPPSTDTQYFGPGTRLTVL.